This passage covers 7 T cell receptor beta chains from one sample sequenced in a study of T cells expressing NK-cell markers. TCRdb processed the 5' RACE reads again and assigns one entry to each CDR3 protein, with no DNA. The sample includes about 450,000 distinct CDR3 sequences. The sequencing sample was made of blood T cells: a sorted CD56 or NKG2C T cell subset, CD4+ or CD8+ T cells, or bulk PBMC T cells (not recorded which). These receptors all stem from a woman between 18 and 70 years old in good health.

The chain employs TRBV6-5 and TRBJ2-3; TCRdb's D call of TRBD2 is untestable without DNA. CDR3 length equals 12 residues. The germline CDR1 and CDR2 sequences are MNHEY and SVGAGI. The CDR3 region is CASAGNTDTQYF.

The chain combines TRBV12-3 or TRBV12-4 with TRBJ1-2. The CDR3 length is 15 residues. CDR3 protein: CASSFLRSGGHGYTF.

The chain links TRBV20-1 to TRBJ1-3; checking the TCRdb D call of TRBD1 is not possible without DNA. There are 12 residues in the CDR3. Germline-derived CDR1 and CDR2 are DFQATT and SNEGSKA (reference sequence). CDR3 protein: CSARVPGNTIYF.

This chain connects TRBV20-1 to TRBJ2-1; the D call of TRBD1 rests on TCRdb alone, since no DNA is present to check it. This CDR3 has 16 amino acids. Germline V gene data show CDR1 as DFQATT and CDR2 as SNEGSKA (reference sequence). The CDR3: CSARDPGQSSYNEQFF.

The CDR3 is CSARDGTSPDTQYF. V usage is TRBV20-1 and J usage is TRBJ2-3; lacking DNA, the TRBD1 call made by TCRdb goes unchecked. Germline V gene data show CDR1 as DFQATT and CDR2 as SNEGSKA (reference sequence). CDR3 length: 14 residues.

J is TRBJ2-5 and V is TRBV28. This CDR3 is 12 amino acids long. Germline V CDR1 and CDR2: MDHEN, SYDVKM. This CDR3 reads CASSLRAQYQYF.

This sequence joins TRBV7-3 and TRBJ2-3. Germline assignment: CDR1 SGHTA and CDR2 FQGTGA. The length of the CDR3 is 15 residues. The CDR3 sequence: CASSSTTTRTDTQYF.